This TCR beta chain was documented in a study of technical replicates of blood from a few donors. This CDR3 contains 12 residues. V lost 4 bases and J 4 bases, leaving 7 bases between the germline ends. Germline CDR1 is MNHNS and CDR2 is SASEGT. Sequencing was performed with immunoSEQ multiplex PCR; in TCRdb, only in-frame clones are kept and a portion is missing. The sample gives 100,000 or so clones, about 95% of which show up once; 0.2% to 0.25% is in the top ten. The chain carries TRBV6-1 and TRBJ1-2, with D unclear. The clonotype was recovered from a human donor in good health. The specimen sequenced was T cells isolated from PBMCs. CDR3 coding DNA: TGTGCCAGCAGTGCAGCCGGCTATGGCTACACCTTC. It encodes CASSAAGYGYTF.